Listed below are T cell receptor beta chains from one sample, sequenced in a study of T cell repertoires in cytomegalovirus infection. In TCRdb, the reads were re-called with MiXCR into one record per CDR3 protein. The data contain 450,000 to 650,000 distinct CDR3 sequences, roughly 29% of them singletons. The sequenced material came from PBMCs. These receptors were taken from a human donor in good health (CMV status not recorded). Some clones in this sample may be carry-over from other donors' samples. CDR3s include the opening cysteine and the closing phenylalanine or tryptophan. The order of the fields is D gene, V gene, J gene, clone size, CDR3 protein, CDR3 DNA. A D gene is named only where the DNA matches it firmly. Clone size appears in some rows only: once, few, many, or a class for an expanded clone.

D: -; V: TRBV2; J: TRBJ2-2; size: few; CDR3: CASSENTNTGELFF; DNA: TGTGCCAGCAGTGAAAATACCAACACCGGGGAGCTGTTTTTT
D: -; V: TRBV6-5; J: TRBJ1-1; size: few; CDR3: CASSYRRQTEAFF; DNA: TGTGCCAGCAGTTACAGGAGACAAACTGAAGCTTTCTTT
D: -; V: TRBV7-4; J: TRBJ2-3; size: many; CDR3: CASKPGPQLGDTQYF; DNA: TGTGCCAGCAAACCGGGCCCCCAATTGGGAGATACGCAGTATTTT
D: TRBD2; V: TRBV7-2; J: TRBJ2-1; size: many; CDR3: CASSPNGLAGANEQFF; DNA: TGTGCCAGCAGCCCCAACGGACTAGCGGGAGCCAATGAGCAGTTCTTC
D: -; V: TRBV29-1; J: TRBJ1-1; size: -; CDR3: CSVVTGANTEAFF; DNA: TGCAGCGTTGTTACCGGGGCGAACACTGAAGCTTTCTTT
D: -; V: TRBV20-1; J: TRBJ1-3; size: -; CDR3: CSARVATGNTIYF; DNA: TGCAGTGCTAGAGTCGCGACTGGAAACACCATATATTTT
D: -; V: TRBV3-1; J: TRBJ1-2; size: -; CDR3: CASSQEDGFKRGYTF; DNA: TGTGCCAGCAGCCAAGAAGACGGGTTTAAGAGAGGCTACACCTTC
D: -; V: TRBV6-5; J: TRBJ2-3; size: few; CDR3: CASSYLDSTDTQYF; DNA: TGTGCCAGCAGTTACTTGGACTCCACAGATACGCAGTATTTT
D: TRBD1; V: TRBV5-6; J: TRBJ1-1; size: few; CDR3: CASSLSGTGDAF; DNA: TGTGCCAGCAGCTTGTCCGGGACAGGGGATGCGTTT
D: -; V: TRBV6-1; J: TRBJ1-5; size: many; CDR3: CASSGETGLSNQPQHF; DNA: TGTGCCAGCAGTGGAGAGACAGGCCTTAGCAATCAGCCCCAGCATTTT
D: -; V: TRBV14; J: TRBJ1-1; size: few; CDR3: CASSQVWGGLTEAFF; DNA: TGTGCCAGCAGCCAAGTGTGGGGGGGCCTCACTGAAGCTTTCTTT
D: -; V: TRBV12-5; J: TRBJ1-6; size: many; CDR3: CASGKTEIYNSPLHF; DNA: TGTGCTAGTGGGAAAACAGAGATTTATAATTCACCCCTCCACTTT
D: -; V: TRBV18; J: TRBJ2-2; size: few; CDR3: CASSPLPQGHTGELFF; DNA: TGTGCCAGCTCACCACTTCCCCAGGGGCACACCGGGGAGCTGTTTTTT
D: TRBD2; V: TRBV6-2/TRBV6-3; J: TRBJ2-5; size: few; CDR3: CASKTSGSGETQYF; DNA: TGTGCCAGCAAAACTAGCGGGAGTGGAGAGACCCAGTACTTC
D: TRBD1; V: TRBV10-3; J: TRBJ1-5; size: -; CDR3: CAISARQGEPQHF; DNA: TGTGCCATCAGTGCTAGACAGGGAGAGCCCCAGCATTTT
D: -; V: TRBV5-4; J: TRBJ1-5; size: few; CDR3: CASSFYGNSNQPQHF; DNA: TGTGCCAGCAGCTTTTACGGGAATAGCAATCAGCCCCAGCATTTT
D: TRBD2; V: TRBV7-2; J: TRBJ2-1; size: many; CDR3: CASSSSGSYYNEQFF; DNA: TGTGCCAGCAGCTCTAGCGGGAGTTACTACAATGAGCAGTTCTTC
D: -; V: TRBV6-2/TRBV6-3; J: TRBJ1-1; size: -; CDR3: CASSRTTEAFF; DNA: TGTGCCAGCAGTCGTACGACTGAAGCTTTCTTT
D: TRBD1; V: TRBV27; J: TRBJ2-3; size: few; CDR3: CASSFSPTGRQDTQYF; DNA: TGTGCCAGCAGTTTCTCCCCGACAGGGCGCCAGGATACGCAGTATTTT
D: TRBD2; V: TRBV12-3/TRBV12-4; J: TRBJ2-1; size: -; CDR3: CASSLKGGTSWVGEQFF; DNA: TGTGCCAGCAGTTTAAAAGGGGGGACTAGCTGGGTCGGGGAGCAGTTCTTC
D: TRBD2; V: TRBV4-1; J: TRBJ2-1; size: few; CDR3: CASSQATSWNEQFF; DNA: TGCGCCAGCAGCCAAGCGACTAGCTGGAATGAGCAGTTCTTC
D: -; V: TRBV7-6; J: TRBJ1-3; size: -; CDR3: CASSLSGTKDSGNTIYF; DNA: TGTGCCAGCAGCTTATCCGGGACAAAGGACTCTGGAAACACCATATATTTT
D: TRBD1; V: TRBV27; J: TRBJ1-2; size: few; CDR3: CASSFKRGQGVDGYTF; DNA: TGTGCCAGCAGTTTTAAACGCGGACAGGGGGTCGATGGCTACACCTTC
D: -; V: TRBV7-9; J: TRBJ1-2; size: -; CDR3: CASSPSGGGHYGYTF; DNA: TGTGCCAGCAGTCCTAGCGGGGGCGGACACTATGGCTACACCTTC
D: TRBD2; V: TRBV4-2; J: TRBJ2-3; size: many; CDR3: CASSQRLAGATDTQYF; DNA: TGTGCCAGCAGCCAAAGACTAGCGGGAGCCACAGATACGCAGTATTTT
D: -; V: TRBV7-8; J: TRBJ1-3; size: -; CDR3: CASSPVEQGISGNTIYF; DNA: TGTGCCAGCAGCCCGGTAGAACAGGGCATCTCTGGAAACACCATATATTTT
D: TRBD2; V: TRBV28; J: TRBJ2-1; size: -; CDR3: CASSLGGRAMSGNEQFF; DNA: TGTGCCAGCAGTTTAGGGGGGAGGGCCATGTCGGGCAATGAGCAGTTCTTC
D: -; V: TRBV20-1; J: TRBJ2-3; size: -; CDR3: CSVLLRGEFNTQYF; DNA: TGCAGTGTTCTGCTGAGGGGCGAGTTTAATACGCAGTATTTT
D: -; V: TRBV7-2; J: TRBJ2-3; size: many; CDR3: CASSQTTNTDTQYF; DNA: TGTGCCAGCAGCCAGACTACTAACACAGATACGCAGTATTTT
D: -; V: TRBV5-1; J: TRBJ2-7; size: -; CDR3: CASSQAGVPTYEQYF; DNA: TGCGCCAGCAGCCAAGCAGGGGTCCCCACGTACGAGCAGTACTTC
D: TRBD2; V: TRBV20-1; J: TRBJ2-1; size: few; CDR3: CSASSHPGTSGSTIRHEQFF; DNA: TGCAGTGCTAGTAGCCACCCCGGGACTAGCGGGAGTACGATCCGACATGAGCAGTTCTTC
D: -; V: TRBV28; J: TRBJ2-1; size: many; CDR3: CASSPGVNEQFF; DNA: TGTGCCAGCAGTCCGGGAGTCAATGAGCAGTTCTTC
D: TRBD2; V: TRBV7-2; J: TRBJ2-1; size: many; CDR3: CASSPTGGQAHNEQFF; DNA: TGTGCCAGCAGCCCCACGGGGGGGCAGGCCCACAATGAGCAGTTCTTC
D: -; V: TRBV12-3/TRBV12-4; J: TRBJ1-5; size: few; CDR3: CASRTQGNQPQHF; DNA: TGTGCCAGCAGAACTCAGGGCAATCAGCCCCAGCATTTT
D: -; V: TRBV27; J: TRBJ2-2; size: -; CDR3: CASSLGKLAHTGELFF; DNA: TGTGCCAGCAGTTTAGGAAAACTAGCCCACACCGGGGAGCTGTTTTTT
D: -; V: TRBV10-3; J: TRBJ1-4; size: -; CDR3: CATQGGTIDEKLFF; DNA: TGTGCCACCCAAGGGGGGACAATAGATGAAAAACTGTTTTTT
D: -; V: TRBV12-3/TRBV12-4; J: TRBJ1-2; size: -; CDR3: CASSLNQGVYGYTF; DNA: TGTGCCAGCAGCCTAAACCAAGGGGTCTATGGCTACACCTTC
D: -; V: TRBV7-2; J: TRBJ1-5; size: many; CDR3: CASSLGQAGNQPQHF; DNA: TGTGCCAGCAGCTTAGGCCAGGCAGGCAATCAGCCCCAGCATTTT
D: TRBD1; V: TRBV4-1; J: TRBJ1-4; size: -; CDR3: CASTSSLTGGTNEKLFF; DNA: TGCGCCAGCACCTCATCCCTGACAGGGGGGACTAATGAAAAACTGTTTTTT
D: TRBD2; V: TRBV7-8; J: TRBJ2-3; size: many; CDR3: CASSSGDRGRAVADTQYF; DNA: TGTGCCAGCAGCTCAGGAGATCGCGGGAGGGCCGTAGCAGATACGCAGTATTTT
D: TRBD1; V: TRBV10-2; J: TRBJ2-1; size: -; CDR3: CASSPGQGYSGYNEQFF; DNA: TGCGCCAGCAGCCCGGGACAGGGTTACTCCGGCTACAATGAGCAGTTCTTC
D: -; V: TRBV5-1; J: TRBJ1-1; size: -; CDR3: CASSLTGLDGTEAFF; DNA: TGCGCCAGCAGCTTAACAGGGCTTGATGGCACTGAAGCTTTCTTT
D: TRBD2; V: TRBV6-1; J: TRBJ2-1; size: few; CDR3: CATGGRALDEQFF; DNA: TGTGCCACGGGCGGGAGGGCTTTAGATGAGCAGTTCTTC